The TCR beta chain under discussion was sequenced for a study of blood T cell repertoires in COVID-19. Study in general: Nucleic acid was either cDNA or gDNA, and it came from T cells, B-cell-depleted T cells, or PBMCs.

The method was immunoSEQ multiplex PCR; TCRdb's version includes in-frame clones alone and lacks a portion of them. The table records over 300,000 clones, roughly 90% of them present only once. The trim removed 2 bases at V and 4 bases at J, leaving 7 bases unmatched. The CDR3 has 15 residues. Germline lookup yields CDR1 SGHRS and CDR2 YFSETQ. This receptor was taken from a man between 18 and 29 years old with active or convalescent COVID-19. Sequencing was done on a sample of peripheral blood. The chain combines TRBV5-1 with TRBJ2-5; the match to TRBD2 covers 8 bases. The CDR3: CASSFYGGDGETQYF. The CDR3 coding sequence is TGCGCCAGCAGCTTCTACGGGGGGGACGGAGAGACCCAGTACTTC. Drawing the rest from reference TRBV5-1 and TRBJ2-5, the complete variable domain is KAGVTQTPRYLIKTRGQQVTLSCSPISGHRSVSWYQQTPGQGLQFLFEYFSETQRNKGNFPGRFSGRQFSNSRSEMNVSTLELGDSALYLCASSFYGGDGETQYFGPGTRLLVL.